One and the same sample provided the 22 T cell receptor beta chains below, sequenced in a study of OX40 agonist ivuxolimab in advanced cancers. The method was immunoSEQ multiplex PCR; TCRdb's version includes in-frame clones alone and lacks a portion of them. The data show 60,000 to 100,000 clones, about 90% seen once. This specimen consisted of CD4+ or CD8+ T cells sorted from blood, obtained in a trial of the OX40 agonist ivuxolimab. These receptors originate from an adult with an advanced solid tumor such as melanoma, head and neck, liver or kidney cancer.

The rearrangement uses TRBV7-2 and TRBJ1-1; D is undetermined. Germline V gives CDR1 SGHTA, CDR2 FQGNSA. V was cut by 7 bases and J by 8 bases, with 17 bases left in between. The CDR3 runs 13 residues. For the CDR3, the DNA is TGTGCCAGCACCTTTAGGGCCACAACAGAAGCTTTCTTT. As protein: CASTFRATTEAFF. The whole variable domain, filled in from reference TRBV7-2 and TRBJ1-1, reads GAGVSQSPSNKVTEKGKDVELRCDPISGHTALYWYRQSLGQGLEFLIYFQGNSAPDKSGLPSDRFSAERTGGSVSTLTIQRTQQEDSAVYLCASTFRATTEAFFGQGTRLTVV.

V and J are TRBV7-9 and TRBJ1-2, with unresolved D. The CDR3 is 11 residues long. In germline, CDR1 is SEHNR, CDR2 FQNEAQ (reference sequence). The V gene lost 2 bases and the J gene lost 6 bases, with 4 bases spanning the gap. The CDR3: CASSLSDGYTF. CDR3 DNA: TGTGCCAGCAGCTTATCCGATGGCTACACCTTC.

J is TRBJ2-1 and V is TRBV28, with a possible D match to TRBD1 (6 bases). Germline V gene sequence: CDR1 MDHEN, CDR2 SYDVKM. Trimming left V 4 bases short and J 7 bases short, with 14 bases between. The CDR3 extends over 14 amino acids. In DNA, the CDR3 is TGTGCCAGCAGTTCCAACAGGGTGGGGAATGAGCAGTTCTTC. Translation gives CASSSNRVGNEQFF.

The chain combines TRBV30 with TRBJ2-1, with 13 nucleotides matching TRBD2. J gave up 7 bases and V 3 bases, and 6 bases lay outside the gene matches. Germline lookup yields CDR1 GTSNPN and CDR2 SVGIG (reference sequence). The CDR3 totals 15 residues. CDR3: CAWRGLAGLRNEQFF. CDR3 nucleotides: TGTGCCTGGAGGGGACTAGCGGGATTAAGGAATGAGCAGTTCTTC.

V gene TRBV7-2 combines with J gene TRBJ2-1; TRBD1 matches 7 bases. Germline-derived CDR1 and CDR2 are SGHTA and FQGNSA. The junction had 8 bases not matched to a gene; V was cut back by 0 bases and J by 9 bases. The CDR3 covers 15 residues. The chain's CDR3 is CASSLAGRTGSEQFF. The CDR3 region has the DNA TGTGCCAGCAGCTTAGCTGGAAGGACAGGTAGTGAGCAGTTCTTC.

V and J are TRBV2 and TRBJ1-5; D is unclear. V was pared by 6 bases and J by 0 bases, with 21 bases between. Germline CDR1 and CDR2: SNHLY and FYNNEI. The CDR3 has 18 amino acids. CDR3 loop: CASSGLGKGQYSNQPQHF. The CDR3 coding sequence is TGTGCCAGCAGCGGGCTCGGGAAGGGTCAGTATAGCAATCAGCCCCAGCATTTT.

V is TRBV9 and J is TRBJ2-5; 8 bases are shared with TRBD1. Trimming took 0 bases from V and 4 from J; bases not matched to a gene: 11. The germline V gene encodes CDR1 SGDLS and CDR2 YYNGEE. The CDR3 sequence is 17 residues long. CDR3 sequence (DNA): TGTGCCAGCAGCGTAGGGGCCTCGGGACAGGTTAGAGAGACCCAGTACTTC. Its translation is CASSVGASGQVRETQYF.

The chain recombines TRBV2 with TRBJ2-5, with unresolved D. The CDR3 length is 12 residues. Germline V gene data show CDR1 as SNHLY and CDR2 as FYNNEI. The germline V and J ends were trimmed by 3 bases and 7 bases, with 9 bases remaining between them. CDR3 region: CASSDRRWTQYF. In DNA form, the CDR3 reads TGTGCCAGCAGTGACAGACGATGGACCCAGTACTTC.

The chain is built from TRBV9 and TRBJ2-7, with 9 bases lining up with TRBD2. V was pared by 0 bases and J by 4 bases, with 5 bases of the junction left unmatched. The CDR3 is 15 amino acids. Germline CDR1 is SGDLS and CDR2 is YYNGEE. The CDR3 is CASSVGAGGQYEQYF. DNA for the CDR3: TGTGCCAGCAGCGTAGGTGCGGGAGGGCAATACGAGCAGTACTTC. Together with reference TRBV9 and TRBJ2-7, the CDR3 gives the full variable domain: DSGVTQTPKHLITATGQRVTLRCSPRSGDLSVYWYQQSLDQGLQFLIQYYNGEERAKGNILERFSAQQFPDLHSELNLSSLELGDSALYFCASSVGAGGQYEQYFGPGTRLTVT.

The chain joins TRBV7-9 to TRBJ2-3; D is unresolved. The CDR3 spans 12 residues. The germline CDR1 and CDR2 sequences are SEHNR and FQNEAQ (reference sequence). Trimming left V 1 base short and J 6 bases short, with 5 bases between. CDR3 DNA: TGTGCCAGCAGCTTAGTTGGGGATACGCAGTATTTT. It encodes CASSLVGDTQYF.

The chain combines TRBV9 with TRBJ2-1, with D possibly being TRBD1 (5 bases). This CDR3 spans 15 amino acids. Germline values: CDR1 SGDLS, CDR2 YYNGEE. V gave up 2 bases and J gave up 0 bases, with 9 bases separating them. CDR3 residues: CASSVGRASYNEQFF. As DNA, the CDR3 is TGTGCCAGCAGCGTTGGCAGGGCCTCCTACAATGAGCAGTTCTTC.

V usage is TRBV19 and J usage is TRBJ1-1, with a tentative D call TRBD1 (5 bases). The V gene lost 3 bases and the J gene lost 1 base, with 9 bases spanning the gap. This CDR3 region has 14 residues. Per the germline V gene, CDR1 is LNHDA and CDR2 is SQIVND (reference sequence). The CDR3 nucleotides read TGTGCCAGTAGTATTCCCGGACAGAACACTGAAGCTTTCTTT. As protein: CASSIPGQNTEAFF.

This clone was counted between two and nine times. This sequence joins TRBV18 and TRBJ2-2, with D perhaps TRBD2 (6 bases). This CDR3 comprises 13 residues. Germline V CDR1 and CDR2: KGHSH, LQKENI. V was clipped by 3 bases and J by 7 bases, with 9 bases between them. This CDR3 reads CASSPRRGGELFF. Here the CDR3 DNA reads TGTGCCAGCTCACCCCGGCGGGGCGGGGAGCTGTTTTTT. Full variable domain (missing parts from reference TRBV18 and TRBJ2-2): NAGVMQNPRHLVRRRGQEARLRCSPMKGHSHVYWYRQLPEEGLKFMVYLQKENIIDESGMPKERFSAEFPKEGPSILRIQQVVRGDSAAYFCASSPRRGGELFFGEGSRLTVL.

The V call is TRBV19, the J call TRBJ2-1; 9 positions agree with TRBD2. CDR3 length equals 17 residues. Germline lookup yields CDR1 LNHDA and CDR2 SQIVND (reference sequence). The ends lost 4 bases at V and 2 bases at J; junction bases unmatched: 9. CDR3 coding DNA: TGTGCCAGTAGTAAAAGCGGGAGGTCGAGAGCCTACAATGAGCAGTTCTTC. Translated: CASSKSGRSRAYNEQFF.

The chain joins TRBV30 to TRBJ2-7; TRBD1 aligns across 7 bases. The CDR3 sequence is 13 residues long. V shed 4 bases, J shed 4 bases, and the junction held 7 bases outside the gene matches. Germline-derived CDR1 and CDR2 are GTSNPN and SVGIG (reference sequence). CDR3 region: CAWTQQGMYEQYF. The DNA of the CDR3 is TGTGCCTGGACCCAACAGGGGATGTACGAGCAGTACTTC.

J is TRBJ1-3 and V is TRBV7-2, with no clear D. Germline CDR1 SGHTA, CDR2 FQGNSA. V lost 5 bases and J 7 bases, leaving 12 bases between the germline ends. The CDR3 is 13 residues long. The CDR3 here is CASSPTMGNTIYF. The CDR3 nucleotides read TGTGCCAGCAGCCCGACTATGGGGAACACCATATATTTT.

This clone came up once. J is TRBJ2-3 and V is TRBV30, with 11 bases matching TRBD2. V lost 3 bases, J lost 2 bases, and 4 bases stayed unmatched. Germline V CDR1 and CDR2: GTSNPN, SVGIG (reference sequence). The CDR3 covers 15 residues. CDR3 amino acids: CAWSLAGGTTDTQYF. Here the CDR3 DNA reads TGTGCCTGGAGCCTAGCGGGGGGAACCACAGATACGCAGTATTTT. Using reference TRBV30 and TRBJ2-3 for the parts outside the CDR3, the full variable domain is SQTIHQWPATLVQPVGSPLSLECTVEGTSNPNLYWYRQAAGRGLQLLFYSVGIGQISSEVPQNLSASRPQDRQFILSSKKLLLSDSGFYLCAWSLAGGTTDTQYFGPGTRLTVL.

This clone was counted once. CDR3 residues: CASSRQSGTYEQYF. The CDR3 DNA reads TGTGCCAGCAGCCGACAATCCGGAACCTACGAGCAGTACTTC. The chain combines TRBV5-4 with TRBJ2-7; D uncertain. In germline, CDR1 is SGHNT, CDR2 YYREEE (reference sequence). The V and J ends lost 4 bases and 2 bases respectively, with 13 bases between them. The CDR3 consists of 14 residues.

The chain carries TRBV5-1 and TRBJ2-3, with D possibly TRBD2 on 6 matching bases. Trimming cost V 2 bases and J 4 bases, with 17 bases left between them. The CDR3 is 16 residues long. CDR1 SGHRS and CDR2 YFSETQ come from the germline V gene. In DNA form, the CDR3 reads TGCGCCAGCAGCTTAGCGGGCCACCCACAGGCAGATACGCAGTATTTT. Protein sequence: CASSLAGHPQADTQYF.

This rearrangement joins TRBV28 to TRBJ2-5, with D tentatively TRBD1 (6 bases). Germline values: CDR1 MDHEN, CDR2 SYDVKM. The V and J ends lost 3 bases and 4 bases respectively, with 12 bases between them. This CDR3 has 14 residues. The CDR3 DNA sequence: TGTGCCAGCAGTTTGGTCGGGACACCAGAGACCCAGTACTTC. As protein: CASSLVGTPETQYF.

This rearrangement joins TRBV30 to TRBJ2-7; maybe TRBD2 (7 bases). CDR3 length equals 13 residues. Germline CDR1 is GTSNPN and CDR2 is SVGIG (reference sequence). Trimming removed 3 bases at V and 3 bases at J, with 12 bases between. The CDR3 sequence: CAWRGGQSYEQYF. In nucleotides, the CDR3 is TGTGCCTGGAGGGGGGGGCAGAGCTACGAGCAGTACTTC.

CDR3 sequence: CASSPGGRAGETQYF. Written as DNA, the CDR3 is TGTGCCAGCAGCCCGGGCGGGAGGGCCGGAGAGACCCAGTACTTC. The rearrangement links TRBV11-3 to TRBJ2-5; 9 nucleotides match TRBD2. With V trimmed by 5 bases and J by 4 bases, 8 bases remained unmatched. The V gene's germline CDR1 is SGHNT and CDR2 YENEEA. The CDR3 has 15 amino acids.